Below, 8 T cell receptor beta chains from the same sample are listed, as sequenced in a study of T cell repertoires in cytomegalovirus infection. Their antigens remain unidentified. TCRdb reanalysed the reads using MiXCR and keeps one entry per CDR3 protein. The repertoire consists of about 770,000 distinct CDR3 sequences, with almost 30% occurring once and the leading ten covering about an eighth. This specimen consisted of cultured CD8+ T cells from PBMCs, obtained from culture after CMV antigen stimulation. All receptors come from a human donor in good health (CMV status not recorded). Some clones in this sample may be carry-over from other donors' samples.

This clonotype has ten or more counts. CDR3 nucleotides: TGTGCCAGCAGTGGCCGAATCCCCGGGGAGCTGTTTTTT. Translated: CASSGRIPGELFF. The V gene is TRBV12-3 or TRBV12-4, the J gene TRBJ2-2; no clear D. Deletions cut 5 bases from V and 6 bases from J, with 10 bases between. The CDR3 has 13 amino acids.

CDR3 in amino acids: CASSDSVSYEQYF. CDR3 bases: TGTGCCAGCAGTGACTCAGTTAGCTACGAGCAGTACTTC. The chain uses TRBV2 and TRBJ2-7; D is ambiguous. This CDR3 comprises 13 residues. V lost 3 bases and J lost 3, with 9 bases in between. From germline, CDR1 is SNHLY and CDR2 FYNNEI.

This clonotype was picked up a small number of times. The chain employs TRBV2 and TRBJ2-7, with 7 bases lining up with TRBD2. Looked up from germline, CDR1 is SNHLY and CDR2 is FYNNEI. V lost 10 bases, J lost 0 bases, and 9 bases stayed unmatched. CDR3 length equals 14 residues. This CDR3 is CATSPLADSYEQYF. CDR3 DNA sequence: TGTGCCACCTCACCCCTAGCGGACTCCTACGAGCAGTACTTC.

The V call is TRBV29-1, the J call TRBJ1-1; D unclear. V lost 3 bases and J lost 8, with 19 bases in between. Germline loops: CDR1 SQVTM, CDR2 ANQGSEA. The length of the CDR3 is 14 residues. Here the CDR3 reads CSVELSGYTGEAFF. CDR3 bases: TGCAGCGTTGAGCTCAGTGGGTACACCGGAGAAGCTTTCTTT.

In its sample, this clonotype was seen a few times. The V and J genes are TRBV10-3 and TRBJ2-1, with 7 bases lining up with TRBD2. CDR1 ENHRY and CDR2 SYGVKD come from the germline V gene. The CDR3 is 19 amino acids. J lost 2 bases, V lost 2 bases, and 15 bases had no gene match. The CDR3 sequence is CAISETRTRGKGTYNEQFF. CDR3 DNA: TGTGCCATCAGTGAGACGCGGACGCGGGGGAAAGGGACCTACAATGAGCAGTTCTTC.

At least ten counts were recorded for this clonotype. The chain combines TRBV6-2 or TRBV6-3 with TRBJ2-7; TRBD1 matches at 7 bases. This CDR3 is built from 13 residues. CDR1 MNHEY and CDR2 SVGEGT come from the germline V gene. V dropped 4 bases and J dropped 2; count of bases not matched to a gene: 2. CDR3 coding DNA: TGTGCCAGCAGTTGGGGACAGACCTACGAGCAGTACGTC. Translated: CASSWGQTYEQYV.

This clonotype appeared many times. The J gene is TRBJ2-5, the V gene TRBV7-2, with TRBD2 identical over 8 bases. Germline lookup yields CDR1 SGHTA and CDR2 FQGNSA. The V and J ends lost 5 bases and 5 bases, in that order; junction bases with no gene match: 7. This CDR3 has 14 amino acids. The CDR3 reads CASSQTGGAETQYF. DNA for the CDR3: TGTGCCAGCAGCCAGACCGGGGGGGCGGAGACCCAGTACTTC.

The chain joins TRBV7-9 to TRBJ2-7; possibly TRBD1 for D (6 bases). Germline V CDR1 and CDR2: SEHNR, FQNEAQ (reference sequence). Trimming cost V 2 bases and J 2 bases, with 10 bases left between them. The length of the CDR3 is 14 residues. The CDR3 here is CASSLLDRAYEQYF. CDR3 bases: TGTGCCAGCAGCTTACTGGACAGAGCCTACGAGCAGTACTTC.